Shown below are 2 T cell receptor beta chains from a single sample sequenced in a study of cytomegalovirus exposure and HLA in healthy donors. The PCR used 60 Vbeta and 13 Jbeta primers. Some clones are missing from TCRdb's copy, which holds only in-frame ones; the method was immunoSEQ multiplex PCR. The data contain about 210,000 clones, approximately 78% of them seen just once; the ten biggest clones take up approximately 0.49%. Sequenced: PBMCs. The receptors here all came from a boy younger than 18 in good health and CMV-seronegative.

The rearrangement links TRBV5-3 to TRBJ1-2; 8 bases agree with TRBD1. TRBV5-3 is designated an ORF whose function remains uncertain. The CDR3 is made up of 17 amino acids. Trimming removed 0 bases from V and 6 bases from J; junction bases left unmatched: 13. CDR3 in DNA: TGTGCCAGAAGCTTGGAGCAGGGGGCGCCTTTTGAGAATGGCTACACCTTC. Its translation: CARSLEQGAPFENGYTF.

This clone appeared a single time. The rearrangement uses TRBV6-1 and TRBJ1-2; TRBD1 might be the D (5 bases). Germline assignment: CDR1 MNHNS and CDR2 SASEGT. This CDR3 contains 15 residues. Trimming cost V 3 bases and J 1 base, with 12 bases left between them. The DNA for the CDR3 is TGTGCCAGCAGTGATCAGGGATTGGGTAACTATGGCTACACCTTC. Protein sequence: CASSDQGLGNYGYTF.